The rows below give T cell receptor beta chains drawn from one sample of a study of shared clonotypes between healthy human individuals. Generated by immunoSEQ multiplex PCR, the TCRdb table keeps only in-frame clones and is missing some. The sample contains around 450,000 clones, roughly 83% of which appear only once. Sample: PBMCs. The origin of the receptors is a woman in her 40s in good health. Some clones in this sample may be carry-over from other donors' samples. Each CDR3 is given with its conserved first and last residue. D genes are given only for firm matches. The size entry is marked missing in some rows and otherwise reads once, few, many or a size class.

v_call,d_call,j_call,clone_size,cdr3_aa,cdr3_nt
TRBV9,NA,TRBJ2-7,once,CASSVGPLADEQYF,TGTGCCAGCAGCGTAGGCCCCCTGGCCGACGAGCAGTACTTC
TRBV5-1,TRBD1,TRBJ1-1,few,CASSTDRVGTEAFF,TGCGCCAGCAGCACCGACAGGGTGGGGACTGAAGCTTTCTTT
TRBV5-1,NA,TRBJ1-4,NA,CASSSNTATNEKLFF,TGCGCCAGCAGCTCAAATACCGCAACTAATGAAAAACTGTTTTTT
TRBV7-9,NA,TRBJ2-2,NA,CASSLRRESYTGELFF,TGTGCCAGCAGCTTGAGGCGGGAAAGCTACACCGGGGAGCTGTTTTTT
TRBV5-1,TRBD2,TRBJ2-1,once,CASSLGTSGRVRNEQFF,TGCGCCAGCAGCCTAGGGACTAGCGGGAGAGTAAGGAATGAGCAGTTCTTC
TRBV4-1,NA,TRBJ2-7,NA,CASSQDVGVIGYEQYF,TGCGCCAGCAGCCAAGATGTGGGCGTTATAGGTTACGAGCAGTACTTC
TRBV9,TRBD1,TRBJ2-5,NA,CASSLWGQGNQETQYF,TGTGCCAGCAGCTTATGGGGACAGGGGAACCAAGAGACCCAGTACTTC
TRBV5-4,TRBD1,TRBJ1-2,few,CASSLSTGGDYTF,TGTGCCAGCAGCTTGTCCACAGGGGGTGATTACACCTTC
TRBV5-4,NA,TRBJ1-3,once,CASSRQGDGTIYF,TGTGCCAGCAGCAGACAAGGAGACGGTACCATATATTTT
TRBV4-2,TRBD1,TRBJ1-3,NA,CASSHRQGARGNTIYF,TGTGCCAGCAGCCACAGACAGGGGGCGAGGGGAAACACCATATATTTT
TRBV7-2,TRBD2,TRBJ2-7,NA,CASSELILTSGYEQYF,TGTGCCAGCAGCGAATTAATCCTGACTAGCGGTTACGAGCAGTACTTC
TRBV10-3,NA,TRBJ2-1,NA,CAISESRGDEQFF,TGTGCCATCAGTGAGAGCAGGGGGGATGAGCAGTTCTTC
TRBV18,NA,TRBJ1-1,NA,CASSPLGPGGVNTEAFF,TGTGCCAGCTCACCACTCGGCCCCGGAGGCGTGAACACTGAAGCTTTCTTT
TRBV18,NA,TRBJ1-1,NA,CASSLMENTEAFF,TGTGCCAGCTCACTCATGGAGAACACTGAAGCTTTCTTT
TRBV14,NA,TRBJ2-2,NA,CASSQNRHTGELFF,TGTGCCAGCAGCCAAAACAGACACACCGGGGAGCTGTTTTTT
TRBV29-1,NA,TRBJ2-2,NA,CSVGSGGELFF,TGCAGCGTTGGGTCAGGCGGGGAGCTGTTTTTT
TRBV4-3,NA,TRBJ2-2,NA,CASTHGVGGGKRPGELFF,TGCGCCAGCACCCATGGGGTAGGCGGCGGCAAACGTCCCGGGGAGCTGTTTTTT
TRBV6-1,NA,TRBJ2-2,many,CASSDTPGTSTGELFF,TGTGCCAGCAGTGATACACCCGGGACGAGCACCGGGGAGCTGTTTTTT
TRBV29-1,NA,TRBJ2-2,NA,CSVRVAGSTGELFF,TGCAGCGTCCGAGTGGCTGGAAGCACCGGGGAGCTGTTTTTT
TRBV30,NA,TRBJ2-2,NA,CAWGGPTVPGELFF,TGTGCCTGGGGGGGACCTACCGTCCCCGGGGAGCTGTTTTTT
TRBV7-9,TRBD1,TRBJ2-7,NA,CASTRQGLYEQYF,TGTGCCAGCACCAGACAGGGTCTCTACGAGCAGTACTTC
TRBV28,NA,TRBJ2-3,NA,CASSLPSVGSTDTQYF,TGTGCCAGCAGTTTACCTAGCGTGGGGAGCACAGATACGCAGTATTTT
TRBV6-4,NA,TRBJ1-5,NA,CASSDHQDQPQHF,TGTGCCAGCAGTGACCATCAAGATCAGCCCCAGCATTTT
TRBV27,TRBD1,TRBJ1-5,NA,CASSSTQGFQPQHF,TGTGCCAGCAGTTCCACACAGGGGTTTCAGCCCCAGCATTTT
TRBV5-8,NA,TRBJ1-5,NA,CASSLGRSSLGNQPQHF,TGTGCCAGCAGCTTGGGACGATCTTCGCTTGGGAATCAGCCCCAGCATTTT
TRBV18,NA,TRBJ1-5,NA,CASSPVAGMLDQPQHF,TGTGCCAGCTCACCAGTCGCAGGGATGCTCGATCAGCCCCAGCATTTT
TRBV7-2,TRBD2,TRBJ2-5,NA,CASSLAWGAGAVGETQYF,TGTGCCAGCAGCTTAGCGTGGGGAGCGGGGGCTGTGGGAGAGACCCAGTACTTC
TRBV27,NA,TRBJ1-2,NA,CASRTGRGNYGYTF,TGTGCCAGCAGAACAGGTCGAGGTAACTATGGCTACACCTTC
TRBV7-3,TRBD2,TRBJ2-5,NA,CASSPPGGGRAETQYF,TGTGCCAGCAGCCCCCCGGGGGGGGGCCGGGCGGAGACCCAGTACTTC
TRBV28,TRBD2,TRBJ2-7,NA,CASRKAGGRFEQYF,TGTGCCAGCAGGAAGGCGGGAGGGCGTTTTGAGCAGTACTTC
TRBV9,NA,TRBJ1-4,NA,CASRAGRPTATNEKLFF,TGTGCCAGCAGAGCCGGCAGACCGACAGCAACTAATGAAAAACTGTTTTTT
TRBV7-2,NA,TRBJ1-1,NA,CASSSYRETEAFF,TGTGCCAGCAGCTCGTACAGGGAAACTGAAGCTTTCTTT
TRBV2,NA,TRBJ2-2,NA,CASRVTVQSNTGELFF,TGTGCCAGCAGGGTGACTGTACAGTCGAACACCGGGGAGCTGTTTTTT
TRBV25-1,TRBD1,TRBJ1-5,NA,CASSGGDRAGQPQHF,TGTGCCAGCAGTGGGGGGGACAGGGCCGGACAGCCCCAGCATTTT
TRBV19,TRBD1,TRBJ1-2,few,CASSIKGQGARGYTF,TGTGCCAGTAGTATTAAGGGACAGGGGGCGCGTGGCTACACCTTC